The sequence of this T cell receptor (beta chain) was determined in a study of shared clonotypes between healthy human individuals. Points from the study as a whole: Estimated richness was generally greater in naive than memory subsets. The diversity represented, both genetic and in exposure history, was limited by few donors.

About this clone itself: Its target is unknown.

Data came from immunoSEQ multiplex PCR; TCRdb stores just in-frame clones and leaves some out. The table lists some 2,500,000 clones, under 95% of them singletons, with 0.36% in the top ten. The CDR3 runs to 13 residues. After removal of 5 bases from V and 3 bases from J, the junction contained 6 bases not matched to a gene. Germline CDR1 and CDR2: GTSNPN and SVGIG (reference sequence). Adults of Caucasian background living in Nashville, Tennessee made up all donors. The investigators split CD4+ cells into a CD45RA+ naive subset and a CD45RA-negative memory subset. The sequenced sample consisted of naive CD4+ T cells from PBMCs. Subset described: CD45RA+ positively selected. This clonotype originated in a man between 18 and 29 years old in good health. Some clones in this sample may be carry-over from other donors' samples. The V gene is TRBV30, the J gene TRBJ1-1, with TRBD1 matching 7 bases. CDR3 protein: CAWSTGSDTEAFF. The DNA of the CDR3 is TGTGCCTGGTCGACAGGGTCGGACACTGAAGCTTTCTTT.